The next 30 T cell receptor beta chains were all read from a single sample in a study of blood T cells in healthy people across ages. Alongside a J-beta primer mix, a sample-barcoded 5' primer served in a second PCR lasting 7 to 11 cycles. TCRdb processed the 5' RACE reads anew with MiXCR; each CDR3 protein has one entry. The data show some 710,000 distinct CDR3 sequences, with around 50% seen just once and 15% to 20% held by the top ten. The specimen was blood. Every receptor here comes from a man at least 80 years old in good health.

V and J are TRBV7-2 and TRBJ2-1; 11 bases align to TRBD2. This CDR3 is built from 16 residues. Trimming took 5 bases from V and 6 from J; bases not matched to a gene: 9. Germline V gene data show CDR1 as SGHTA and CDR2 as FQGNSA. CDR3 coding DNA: TGTGCCAGCAGCGGCATACTAGCGGGAGCCCTCAATGAGCAGTTCTTC. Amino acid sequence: CASSGILAGALNEQFF.

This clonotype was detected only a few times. The CDR3 reads CASSLSGGLYEQYF. CDR3 sequence (DNA): TGTGCCAGCAGCTTGTCCGGAGGGCTTTACGAGCAGTACTTC. The rearrangement joins TRBV27 to TRBJ2-7, with D maybe TRBD2 (6 bases). Germline values: CDR1 MNHEY, CDR2 SMNVEV (reference sequence). V was cut by 6 bases and J by 4 bases, with 16 bases left in between. The length of the CDR3 is 14 residues.

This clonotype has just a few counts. In DNA form, the CDR3 reads TGTGCCAGCAGTTTTATGCTAGCGGAGTACGATGAGCAGTTCTTC. Its protein is CASSFMLAEYDEQFF. The chain is built from TRBV28 and TRBJ2-1; 7 bases match TRBD2. The CDR3 extends over 15 amino acids. J lost 8 bases, V lost 3 bases, and 10 bases had no gene match. CDR1 is MDHEN and CDR2 is SYDVKM in the germline V gene.

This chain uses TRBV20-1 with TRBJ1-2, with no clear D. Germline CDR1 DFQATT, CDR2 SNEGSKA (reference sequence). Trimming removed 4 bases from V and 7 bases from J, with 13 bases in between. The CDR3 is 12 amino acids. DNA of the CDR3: TGCAGTGCTATTTACGGCGGGGTTGGCTACACCTTC. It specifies CSAIYGGVGYTF.

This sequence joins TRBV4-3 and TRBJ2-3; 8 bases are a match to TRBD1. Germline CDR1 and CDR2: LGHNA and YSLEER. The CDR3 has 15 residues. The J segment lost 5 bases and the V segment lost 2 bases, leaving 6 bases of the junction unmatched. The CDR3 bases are TGCGCCAGCAGCCAAAACAGGGGGTTCGGAGATACGCAGTATTTT. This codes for CASSQNRGFGDTQYF.

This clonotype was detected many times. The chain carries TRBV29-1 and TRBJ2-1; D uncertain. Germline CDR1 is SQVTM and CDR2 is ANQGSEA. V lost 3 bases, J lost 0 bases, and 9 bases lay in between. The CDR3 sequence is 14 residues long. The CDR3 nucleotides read TGCAGCGTTGACGGTTTTGGCTCCTACAATGAGCAGTTCTTC. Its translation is CSVDGFGSYNEQFF.

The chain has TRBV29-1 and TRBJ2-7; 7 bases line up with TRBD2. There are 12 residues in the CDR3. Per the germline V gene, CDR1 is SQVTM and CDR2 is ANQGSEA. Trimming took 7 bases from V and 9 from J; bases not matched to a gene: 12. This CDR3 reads CSGLGLGVGQYF. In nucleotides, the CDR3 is TGCAGCGGACTTGGACTAGGAGTAGGGCAGTACTTC.

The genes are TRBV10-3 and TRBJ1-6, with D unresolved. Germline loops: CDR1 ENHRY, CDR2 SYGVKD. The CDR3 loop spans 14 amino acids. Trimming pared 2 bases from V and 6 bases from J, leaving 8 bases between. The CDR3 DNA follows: TGTGCCATCAGTGAGCATAGCAGTAATTCACCCCTCCACTTT. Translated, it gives CAISEHSSNSPLHF.

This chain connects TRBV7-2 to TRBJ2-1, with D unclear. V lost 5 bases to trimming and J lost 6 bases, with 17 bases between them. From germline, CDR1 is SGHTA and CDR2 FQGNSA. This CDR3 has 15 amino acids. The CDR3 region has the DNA TGTGCCAGCAGCCAGAATTTGGGCGAAGTCAATGAGCAGTTCTTC. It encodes CASSQNLGEVNEQFF.

The CDR3 loop is CSATGLEGLAFQYF. CDR3 coding DNA: TGCAGTGCTACCGGACTAGAGGGTTTGGCATTTCAGTACTTC. V and J are TRBV20-1 and TRBJ2-4; 7 nucleotides agree with TRBD2. V trimming: 4 bases; J trimming: 11 bases; junction bases outside the gene matches: 14. This CDR3 has 14 amino acids. The germline V gene encodes CDR1 DFQATT and CDR2 SNEGSKA (reference sequence).

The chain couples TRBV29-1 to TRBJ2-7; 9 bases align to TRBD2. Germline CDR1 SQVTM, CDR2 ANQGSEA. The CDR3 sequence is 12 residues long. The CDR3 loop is CSYVSGSYEQYF. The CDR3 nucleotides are TGCAGTTATGTTAGCGGGAGTTACGAGCAGTACTTC.

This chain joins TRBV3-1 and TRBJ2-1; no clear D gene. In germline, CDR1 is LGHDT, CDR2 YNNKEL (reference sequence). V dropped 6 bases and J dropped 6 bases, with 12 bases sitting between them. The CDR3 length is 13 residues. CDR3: CASSPDPLNEQFF. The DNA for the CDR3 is TGTGCCAGCAGTCCTGACCCCCTCAATGAGCAGTTCTTC.

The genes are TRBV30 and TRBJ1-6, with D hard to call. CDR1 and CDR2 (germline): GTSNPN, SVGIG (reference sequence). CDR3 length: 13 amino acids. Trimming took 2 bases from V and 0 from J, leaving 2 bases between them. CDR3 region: CAWSSSYNSPLHF. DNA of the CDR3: TGTGCCTGGAGTAGCTCCTATAATTCACCCCTCCACTTT.

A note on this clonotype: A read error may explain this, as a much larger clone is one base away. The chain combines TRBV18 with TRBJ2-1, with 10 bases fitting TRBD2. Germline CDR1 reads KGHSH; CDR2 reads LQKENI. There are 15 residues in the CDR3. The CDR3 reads CTSSPKQAGGNEQFF. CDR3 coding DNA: TGTACCAGCTCCCCCAAACAAGCGGGAGGGAATGAGCAGTTCTTC.

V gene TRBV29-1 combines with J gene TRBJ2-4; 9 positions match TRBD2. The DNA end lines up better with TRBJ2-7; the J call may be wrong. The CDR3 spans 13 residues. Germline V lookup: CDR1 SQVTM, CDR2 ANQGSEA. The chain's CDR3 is CSVQSRREGEQYF. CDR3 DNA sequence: TGCAGCGTCCAAAGCCGGCGGGAGGGCGAGCAGTACTTC.

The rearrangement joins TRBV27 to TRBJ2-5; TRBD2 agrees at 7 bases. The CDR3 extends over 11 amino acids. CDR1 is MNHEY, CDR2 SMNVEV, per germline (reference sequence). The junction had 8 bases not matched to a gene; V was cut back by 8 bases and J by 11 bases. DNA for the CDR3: TGTGCCAGCGGTTGGGGGGGTGAGCAGTACTTC. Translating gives CASGWGGEQYF.

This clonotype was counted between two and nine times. CDR3 residues: CASRAPGRGSYEQYF. The DNA for the CDR3 is TGTGCCAGCAGGGCACCGGGAAGGGGGTCCTACGAGCAGTACTTC. V is TRBV27 and J is TRBJ2-7, with D possibly matching TRBD1 (6 bases). CDR3 length: 15 residues. V was pared by 6 bases and J by 1 base, with 16 bases between. Germline assignment: CDR1 MNHEY and CDR2 SMNVEV (reference sequence).

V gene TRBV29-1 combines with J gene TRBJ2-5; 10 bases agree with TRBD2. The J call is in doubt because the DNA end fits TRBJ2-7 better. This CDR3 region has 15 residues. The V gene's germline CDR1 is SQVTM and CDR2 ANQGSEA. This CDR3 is CSVLIRLAGEREQYF. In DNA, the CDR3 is TGCAGCGTCCTGATCCGGCTAGCGGGAGAGCGCGAGCAGTACTTC.

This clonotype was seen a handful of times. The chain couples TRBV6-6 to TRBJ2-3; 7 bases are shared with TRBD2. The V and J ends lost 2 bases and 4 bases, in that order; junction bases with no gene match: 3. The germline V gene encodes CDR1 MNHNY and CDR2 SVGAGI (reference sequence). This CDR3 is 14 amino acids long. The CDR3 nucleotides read TGTGCCAGCAGTTACCGGGGGGAAGCAGATACGCAGTATTTT. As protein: CASSYRGEADTQYF.

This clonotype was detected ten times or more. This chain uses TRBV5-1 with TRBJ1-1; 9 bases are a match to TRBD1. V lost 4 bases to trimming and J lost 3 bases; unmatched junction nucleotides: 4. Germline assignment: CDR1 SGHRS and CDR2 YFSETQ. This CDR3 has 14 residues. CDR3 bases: TGCGCCAGCAGCCCCCGGACAGGGGACACTGAAGCTTTCTTT. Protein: CASSPRTGDTEAFF.

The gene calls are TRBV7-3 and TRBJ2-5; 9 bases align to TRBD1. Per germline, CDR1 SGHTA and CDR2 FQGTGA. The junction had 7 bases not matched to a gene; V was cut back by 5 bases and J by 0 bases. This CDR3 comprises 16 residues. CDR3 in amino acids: CASSLGRDRDQETQYF. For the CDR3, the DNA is TGTGCCAGCAGCCTAGGCCGGGACAGGGACCAAGAGACCCAGTACTTC.

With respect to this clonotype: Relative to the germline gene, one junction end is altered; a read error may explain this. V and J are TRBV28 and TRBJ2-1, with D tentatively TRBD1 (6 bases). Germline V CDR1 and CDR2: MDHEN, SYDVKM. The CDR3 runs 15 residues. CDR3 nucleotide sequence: TGTGCTAGCAGTTTCGCAGGGGCTGGGTACAATGAGCAGTTCTTC. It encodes CASSFAGAGYNEQFF.

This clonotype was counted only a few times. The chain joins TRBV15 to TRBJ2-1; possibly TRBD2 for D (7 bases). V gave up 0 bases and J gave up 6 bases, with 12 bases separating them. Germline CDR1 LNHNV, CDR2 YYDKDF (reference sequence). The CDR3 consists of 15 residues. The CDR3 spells CATSRDRGAVNEQFF. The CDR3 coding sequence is TGTGCCACCAGCAGAGATCGGGGGGCGGTCAATGAGCAGTTCTTC. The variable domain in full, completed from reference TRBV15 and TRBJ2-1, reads DAMVIQNPRYQVTQFGKPVTLSCSQTLNHNVMYWYQQKSSQAPKLLFHYYDKDFNNEADTPDNFQSRRPNTSFCFLDIRSPGLGDTAMYLCATSRDRGAVNEQFFGPGTRLTVL.

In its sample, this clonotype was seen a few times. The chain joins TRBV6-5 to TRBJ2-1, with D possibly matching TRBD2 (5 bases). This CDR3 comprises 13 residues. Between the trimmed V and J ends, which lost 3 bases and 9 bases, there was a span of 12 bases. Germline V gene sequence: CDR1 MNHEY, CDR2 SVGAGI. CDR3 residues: CASSYASGGEQFF. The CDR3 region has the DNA TGTGCCAGCAGTTATGCCTCAGGAGGTGAGCAGTTCTTC.

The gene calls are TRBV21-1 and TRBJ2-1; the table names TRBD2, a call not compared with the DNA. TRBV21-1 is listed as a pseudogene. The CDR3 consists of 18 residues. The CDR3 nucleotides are TGTGCCAGCAGCAAAGTGTGGGTAGCGGGAAATGTACTTAATGAGCAGTTCTTC. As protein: CASSKVWVAGNVLNEQFF.

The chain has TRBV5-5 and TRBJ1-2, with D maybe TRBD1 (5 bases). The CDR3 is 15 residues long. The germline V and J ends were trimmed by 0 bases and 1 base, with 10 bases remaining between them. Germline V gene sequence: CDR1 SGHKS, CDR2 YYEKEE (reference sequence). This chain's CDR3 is CASSLGGALNYGYTF. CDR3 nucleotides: TGTGCCAGCAGCTTGGGAGGGGCCCTTAACTATGGCTACACCTTC. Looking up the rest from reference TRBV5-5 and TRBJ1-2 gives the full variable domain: DAGVTQSPTHLIKTRGQQVTLRCSPISGHKSVSWYQQVLGQGPQFIFQYYEKEERGRGNFPDRFSARQFPNYSSELNVNALLLGDSALYLCASSLGGALNYGYTFGSGTRLTVV.

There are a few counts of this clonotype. CDR3 sequence reads: CSVEEGPPSYEQYF. CDR3 nucleotides: TGCAGCGTTGAAGAAGGCCCCCCCTCCTACGAGCAGTACTTC. The rearrangement links TRBV29-1 to TRBJ2-7; D gene unclear. The V gene lost 0 bases and the J gene lost 0 bases, with 9 bases spanning the gap. CDR3 length: 14 amino acids. Germline V gene lookup returns CDR1 SQVTM and CDR2 ANQGSEA.

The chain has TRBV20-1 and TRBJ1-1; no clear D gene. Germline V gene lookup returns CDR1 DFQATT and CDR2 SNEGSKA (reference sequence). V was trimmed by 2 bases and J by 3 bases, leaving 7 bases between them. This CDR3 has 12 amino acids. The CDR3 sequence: CSARRVYTEAFF. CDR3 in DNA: TGCAGTGCTAGAAGGGTCTACACTGAAGCTTTCTTT.

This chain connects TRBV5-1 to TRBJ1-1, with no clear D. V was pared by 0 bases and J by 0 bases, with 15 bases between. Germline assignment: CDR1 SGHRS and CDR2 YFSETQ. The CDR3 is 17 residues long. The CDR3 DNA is TGCGCCAGCAGCTTGGACTCCTTGGCGGGCATGAACACTGAAGCTTTCTTT. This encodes CASSLDSLAGMNTEAFF.

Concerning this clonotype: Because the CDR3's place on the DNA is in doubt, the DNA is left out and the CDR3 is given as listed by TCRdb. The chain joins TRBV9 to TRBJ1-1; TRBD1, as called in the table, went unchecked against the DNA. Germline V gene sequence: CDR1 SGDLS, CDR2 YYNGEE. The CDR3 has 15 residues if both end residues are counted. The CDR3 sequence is CASSVVGRGNTEAFF.